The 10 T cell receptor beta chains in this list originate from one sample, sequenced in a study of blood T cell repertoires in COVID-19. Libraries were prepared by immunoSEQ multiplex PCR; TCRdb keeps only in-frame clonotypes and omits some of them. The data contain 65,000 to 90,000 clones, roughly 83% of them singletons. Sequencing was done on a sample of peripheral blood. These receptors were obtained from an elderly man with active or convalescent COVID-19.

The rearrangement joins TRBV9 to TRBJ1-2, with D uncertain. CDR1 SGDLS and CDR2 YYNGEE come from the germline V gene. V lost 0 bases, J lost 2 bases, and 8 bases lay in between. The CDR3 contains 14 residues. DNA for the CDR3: TGTGCCAGCAGCGTAGGGGCTGCGAACTATGGCTACACCTTC. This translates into CASSVGAANYGYTF.

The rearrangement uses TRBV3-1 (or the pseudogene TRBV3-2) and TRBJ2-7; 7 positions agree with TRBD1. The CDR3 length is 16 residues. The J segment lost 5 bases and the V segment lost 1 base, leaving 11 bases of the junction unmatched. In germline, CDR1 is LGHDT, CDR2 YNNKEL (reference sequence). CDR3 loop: CASSQGAKTGQNEQYF. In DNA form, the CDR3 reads TGTGCCAGCAGCCAAGGGGCTAAGACAGGGCAGAACGAGCAGTACTTC.

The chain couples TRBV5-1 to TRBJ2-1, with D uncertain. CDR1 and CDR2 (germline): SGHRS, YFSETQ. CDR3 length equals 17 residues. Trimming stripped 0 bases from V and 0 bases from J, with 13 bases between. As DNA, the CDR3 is TGCGCCAGCAGCTTGGATGGCCCGAGGTCCTCCTACAATGAGCAGTTCTTC. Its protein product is CASSLDGPRSSYNEQFF.

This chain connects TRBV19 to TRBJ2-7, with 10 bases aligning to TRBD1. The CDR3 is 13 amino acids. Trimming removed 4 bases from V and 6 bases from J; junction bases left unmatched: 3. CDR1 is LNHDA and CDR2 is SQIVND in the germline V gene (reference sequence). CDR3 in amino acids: CASSSGQGGEQYF. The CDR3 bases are TGTGCCAGTAGTAGCGGACAGGGGGGCGAGCAGTACTTC.

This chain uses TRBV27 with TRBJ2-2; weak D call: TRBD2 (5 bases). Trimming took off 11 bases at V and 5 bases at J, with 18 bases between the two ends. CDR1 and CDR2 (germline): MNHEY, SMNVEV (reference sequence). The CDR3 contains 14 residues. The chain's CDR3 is CAVQRVVGTGELFF. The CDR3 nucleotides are TGTGCCGTCCAGAGGGTAGTAGGGACCGGGGAGCTGTTTTTT.

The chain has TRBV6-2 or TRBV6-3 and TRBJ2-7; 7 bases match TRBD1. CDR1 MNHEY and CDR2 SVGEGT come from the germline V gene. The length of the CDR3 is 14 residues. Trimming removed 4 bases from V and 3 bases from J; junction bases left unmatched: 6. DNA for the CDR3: TGTGCCAGCAGTTCAGGGACAGCCTACTACGAGCAGTACTTC. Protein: CASSSGTAYYEQYF.

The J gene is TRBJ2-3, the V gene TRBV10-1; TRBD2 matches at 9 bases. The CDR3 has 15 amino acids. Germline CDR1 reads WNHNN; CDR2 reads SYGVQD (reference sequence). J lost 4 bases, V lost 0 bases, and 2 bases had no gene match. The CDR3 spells CASSESAGGPDTQYF. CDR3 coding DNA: TGCGCCAGCAGTGAGTCCGCGGGAGGGCCAGATACGCAGTATTTT.

Here the CDR3 DNA reads TGTGCCAGCAGTTCGGGACAGGGTGCTGGAAACACCATATATTTT. Protein: CASSSGQGAGNTIYF. The rearrangement joins TRBV6-2 or TRBV6-3 to TRBJ1-3; TRBD1 matches at 9 bases. The ends lost 4 bases at V and 2 bases at J; junction bases unmatched: 3. Germline V gene data show CDR1 as MNHEY and CDR2 as SVGEGT. The CDR3 is 15 residues long.

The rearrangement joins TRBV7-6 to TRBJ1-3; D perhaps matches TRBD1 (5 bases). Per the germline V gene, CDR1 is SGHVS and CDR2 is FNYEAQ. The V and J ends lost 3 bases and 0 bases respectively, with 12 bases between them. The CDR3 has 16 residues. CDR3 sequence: CASSFLDGGSGNTIYF. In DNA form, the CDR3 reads TGTGCCAGCAGCTTTCTGGACGGGGGCTCTGGAAACACCATATATTTT. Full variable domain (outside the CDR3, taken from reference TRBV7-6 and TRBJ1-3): GAGVSQSPRYKVTKRGQDVALRCDPISGHVSLYWYRQALGQGPEFLTYFNYEAQQDKSGLPNDRFSAERPEGSISTLTIQRTEQRDSAMYRCASSFLDGGSGNTIYFGEGSWLTVV.

CDR3 amino acids: CAWSYRTGSEAFF. CDR3 bases: TGTGCCTGGAGCTACAGGACAGGGAGCGAAGCTTTCTTT. The gene calls are TRBV30 and TRBJ1-1; 8 nucleotides align to TRBD1. V shed 3 bases and J 8 bases; nucleotides not matched to a gene: 8. The CDR3 consists of 13 residues. In germline, CDR1 is GTSNPN, CDR2 SVGIG (reference sequence).